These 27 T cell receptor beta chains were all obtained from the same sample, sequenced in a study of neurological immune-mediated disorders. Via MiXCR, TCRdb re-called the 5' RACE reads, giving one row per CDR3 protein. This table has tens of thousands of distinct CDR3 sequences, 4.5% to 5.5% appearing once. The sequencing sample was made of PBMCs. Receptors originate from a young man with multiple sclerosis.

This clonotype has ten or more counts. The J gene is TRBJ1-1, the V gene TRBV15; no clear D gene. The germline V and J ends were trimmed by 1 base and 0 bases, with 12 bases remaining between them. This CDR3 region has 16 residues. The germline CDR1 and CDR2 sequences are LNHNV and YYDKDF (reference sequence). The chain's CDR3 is CATSRGGHRLNTEAFF. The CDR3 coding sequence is TGTGCCACCAGCAGAGGTGGTCATAGGCTGAACACTGAAGCTTTCTTT.

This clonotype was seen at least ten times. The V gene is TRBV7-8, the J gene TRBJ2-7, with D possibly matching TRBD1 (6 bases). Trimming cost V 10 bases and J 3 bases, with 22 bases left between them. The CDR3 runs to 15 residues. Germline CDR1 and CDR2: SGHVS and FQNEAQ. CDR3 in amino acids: CATHSRAQGRYEQYF. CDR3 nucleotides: TGTGCCACCCACTCTAGGGCACAGGGTCGCTACGAGCAGTACTTC.

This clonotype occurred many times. The CDR3 loop is CASSPTGGDTQYF. CDR3 DNA sequence: TGTGCCAGCAGCCCTACTGGGGGTGATACGCAGTATTTT. The V and J genes are TRBV7-7 and TRBJ2-3; TRBD1 or TRBD2 may be the D gene (5 bases each). This CDR3 has 13 amino acids. From germline, CDR1 is SSHAT and CDR2 FNYEAQ (reference sequence). V was shortened by 5 bases and J by 6 bases, with 12 bases between the two germline ends.

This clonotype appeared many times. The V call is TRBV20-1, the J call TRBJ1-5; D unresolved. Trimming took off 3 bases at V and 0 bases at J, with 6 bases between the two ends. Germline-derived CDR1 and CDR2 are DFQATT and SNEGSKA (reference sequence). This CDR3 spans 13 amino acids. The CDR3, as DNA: TGCAGTGCTAGTCCCGGTAGCAATCAGCCCCAGCATTTT. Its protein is CSASPGSNQPQHF.

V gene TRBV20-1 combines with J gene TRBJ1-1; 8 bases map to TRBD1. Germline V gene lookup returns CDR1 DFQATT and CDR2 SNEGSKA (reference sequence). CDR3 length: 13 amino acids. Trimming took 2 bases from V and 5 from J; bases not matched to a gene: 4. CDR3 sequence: CSARQGARTEAFF. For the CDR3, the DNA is TGCAGTGCTAGACAGGGGGCTAGGACTGAAGCTTTCTTT.

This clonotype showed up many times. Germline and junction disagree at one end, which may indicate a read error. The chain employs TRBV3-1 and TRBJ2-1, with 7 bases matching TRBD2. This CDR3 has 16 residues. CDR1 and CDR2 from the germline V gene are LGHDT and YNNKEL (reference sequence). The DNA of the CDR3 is TGTGCCAGCAGTCAAGCGGGACTACTGGGTTACAATGAGCAGTTCTTC. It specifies CASSQAGLLGYNEQFF.

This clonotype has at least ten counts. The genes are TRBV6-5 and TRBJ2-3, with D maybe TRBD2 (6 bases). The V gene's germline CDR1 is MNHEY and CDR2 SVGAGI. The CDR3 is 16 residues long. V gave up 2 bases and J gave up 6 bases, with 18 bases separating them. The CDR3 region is CASSYGRGEVVDTQYF. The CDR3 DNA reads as TGTGCCAGCAGTTACGGGCGGGGCGAGGTAGTGGATACGCAGTATTTT.

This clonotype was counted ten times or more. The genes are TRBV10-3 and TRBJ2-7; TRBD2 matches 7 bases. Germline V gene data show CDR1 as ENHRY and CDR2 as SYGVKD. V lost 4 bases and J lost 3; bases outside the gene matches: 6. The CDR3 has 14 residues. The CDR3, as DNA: TGTGCCATCAGTGCGGTGGGAGGGATCTACGAGCAGTACTTC. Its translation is CAISAVGGIYEQYF.

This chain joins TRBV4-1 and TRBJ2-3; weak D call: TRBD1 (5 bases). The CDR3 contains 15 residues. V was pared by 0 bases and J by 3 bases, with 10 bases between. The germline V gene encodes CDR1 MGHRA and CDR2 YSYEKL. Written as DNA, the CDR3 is TGCGCCAGCAGCCAAGAGCCCCAGGGAACAGATACGCAGTATTTT. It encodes CASSQEPQGTDTQYF.

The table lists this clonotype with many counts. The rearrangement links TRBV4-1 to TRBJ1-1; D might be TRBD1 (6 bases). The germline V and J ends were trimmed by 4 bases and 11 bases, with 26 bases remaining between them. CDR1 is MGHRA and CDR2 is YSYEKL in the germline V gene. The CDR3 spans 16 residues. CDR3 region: CASSRVEGGNRNLAFF. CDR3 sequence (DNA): TGCGCCAGCAGCCGGGTAGAAGGGGGAAATAGAAATCTGGCTTTCTTT.

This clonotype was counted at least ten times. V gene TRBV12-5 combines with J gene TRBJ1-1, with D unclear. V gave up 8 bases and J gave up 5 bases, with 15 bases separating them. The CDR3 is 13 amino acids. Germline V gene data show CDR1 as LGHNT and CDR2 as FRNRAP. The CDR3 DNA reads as TGTGCTAGTATGCGGGAATGGGAAACTGAAGCTTTCTTT. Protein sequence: CASMREWETEAFF.

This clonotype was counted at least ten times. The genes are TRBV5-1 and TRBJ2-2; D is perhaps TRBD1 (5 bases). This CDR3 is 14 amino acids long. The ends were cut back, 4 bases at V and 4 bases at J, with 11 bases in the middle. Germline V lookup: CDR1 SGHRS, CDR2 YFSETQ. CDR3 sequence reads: CASSPRQTTGELFF. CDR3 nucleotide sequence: TGCGCCAGCAGCCCGCGACAGACCACCGGGGAGCTGTTTTTT.

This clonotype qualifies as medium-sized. The CDR3 is CASSSGTSGTDTQYF. CDR3 bases: TGTGCCAGCAGCTCCGGGACTAGCGGCACAGATACGCAGTATTTT. J is TRBJ2-3 and V is TRBV5-6; 10 bases agree with TRBD2. The CDR3 has 15 amino acids. With V trimmed by 3 bases and J by 1 base, 2 bases remained unmatched. Germline V gives CDR1 SGHDT, CDR2 YYEEEE. The full variable domain, completed using reference TRBV5-6 and TRBJ2-3, is DAGVTQSPTHLIKTRGQQVTLRCSPKSGHDTVSWYQQALGQGPQFIFQYYEEEERQRGNFPDRFSGHQFPNYSSELNVNALLLGDSALYLCASSSGTSGTDTQYFGPGTRLTVL.

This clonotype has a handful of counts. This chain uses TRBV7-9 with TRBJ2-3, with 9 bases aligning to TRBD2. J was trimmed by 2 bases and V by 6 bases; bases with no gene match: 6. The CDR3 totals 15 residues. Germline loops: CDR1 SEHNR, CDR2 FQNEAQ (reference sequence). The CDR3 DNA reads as TGTGCCAGCAGTCCTAGCGGGGCTTCCACAGATACGCAGTATTTT. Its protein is CASSPSGASTDTQYF.

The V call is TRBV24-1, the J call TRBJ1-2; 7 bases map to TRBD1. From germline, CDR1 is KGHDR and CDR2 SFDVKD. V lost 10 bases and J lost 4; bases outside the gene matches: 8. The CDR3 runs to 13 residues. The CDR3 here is CATQKGTAYGYTF. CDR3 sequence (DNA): TGTGCCACTCAGAAAGGGACAGCCTATGGCTACACCTTC.

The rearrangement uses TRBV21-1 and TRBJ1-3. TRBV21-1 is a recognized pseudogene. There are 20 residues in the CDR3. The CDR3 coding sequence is TGTGCCAGCAGCAAGAAGAAAAGTGGAGTGCGGGGGGAATCTGGAAAAACCATATATTTT. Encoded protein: CASSKKKSGVRGESGKTIYF.

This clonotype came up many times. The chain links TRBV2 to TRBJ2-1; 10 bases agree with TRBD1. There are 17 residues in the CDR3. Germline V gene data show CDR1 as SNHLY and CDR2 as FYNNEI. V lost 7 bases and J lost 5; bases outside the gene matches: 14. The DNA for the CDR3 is TGTGCCAGCAAGGGGCTACTAGACAGGGGGCGGGACAATGAGCAGTTCTTC. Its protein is CASKGLLDRGRDNEQFF. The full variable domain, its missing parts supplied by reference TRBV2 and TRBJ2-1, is EPEVTQTPSHQVTQMGQEVILRCVPISNHLYFYWYRQILGQKVEFLVSFYNNEISEKSEIFDDQFSVERPDGSNFTLKIRSTKLEDSAMYFCASKGLLDRGRDNEQFFGPGTRLTVL.

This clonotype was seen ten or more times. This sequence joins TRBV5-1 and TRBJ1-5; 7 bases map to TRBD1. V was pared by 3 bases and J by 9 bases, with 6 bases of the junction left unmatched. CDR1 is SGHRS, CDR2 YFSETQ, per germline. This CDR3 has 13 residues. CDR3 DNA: TGCGCCAGCAGCTCAGACCGGACAGGGCCCCAGCATTTT. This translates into CASSSDRTGPQHF.

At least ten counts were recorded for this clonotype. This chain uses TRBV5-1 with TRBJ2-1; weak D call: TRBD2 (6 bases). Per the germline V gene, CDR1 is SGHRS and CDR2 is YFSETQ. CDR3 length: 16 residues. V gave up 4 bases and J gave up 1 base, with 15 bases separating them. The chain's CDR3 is CASSAGLAASYNEQFF. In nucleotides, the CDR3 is TGCGCCAGCAGCGCGGGATTAGCGGCATCCTACAATGAGCAGTTCTTC.

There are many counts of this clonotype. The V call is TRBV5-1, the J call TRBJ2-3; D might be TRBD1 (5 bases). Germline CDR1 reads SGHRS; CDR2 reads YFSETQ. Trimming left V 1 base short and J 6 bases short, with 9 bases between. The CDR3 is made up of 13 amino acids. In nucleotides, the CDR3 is TGCGCCAGCAGCTTGCAGGGTAGGGATACGCAGTATTTT. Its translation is CASSLQGRDTQYF.

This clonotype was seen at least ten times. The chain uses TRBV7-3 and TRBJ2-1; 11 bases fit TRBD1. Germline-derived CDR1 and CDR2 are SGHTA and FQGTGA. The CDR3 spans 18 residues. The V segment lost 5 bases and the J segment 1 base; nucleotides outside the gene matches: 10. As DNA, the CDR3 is TGTGCCAGCAGCCTCCCGGGACAGGGGGATAGATCCTACAATGAGCAGTTCTTC. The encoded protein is CASSLPGQGDRSYNEQFF.

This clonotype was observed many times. CDR3 bases: TGCGCCAGCAGCACTCAAGAGACCCAGTACTTC. Amino acid sequence: CASSTQETQYF. The chain links TRBV5-1 to TRBJ2-5; unclear D gene. V was cut by 4 bases and J by 2 bases, with 3 bases left in between. The germline V gene encodes CDR1 SGHRS and CDR2 YFSETQ. The CDR3 has 11 residues.

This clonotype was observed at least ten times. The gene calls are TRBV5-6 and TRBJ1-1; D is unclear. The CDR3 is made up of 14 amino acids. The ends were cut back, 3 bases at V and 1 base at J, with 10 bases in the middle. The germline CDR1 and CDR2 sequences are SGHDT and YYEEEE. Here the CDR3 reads CASSWIYSNTEAFF. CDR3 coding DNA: TGTGCCAGCAGCTGGATTTATTCGAACACTGAAGCTTTCTTT.

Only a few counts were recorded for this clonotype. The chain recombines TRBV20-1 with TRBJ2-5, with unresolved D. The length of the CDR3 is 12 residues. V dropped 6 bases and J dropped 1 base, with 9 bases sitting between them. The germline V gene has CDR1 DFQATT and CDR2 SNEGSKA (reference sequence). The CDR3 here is CSAPDGQETQYF. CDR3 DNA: TGCAGTGCCCCGGATGGCCAAGAGACCCAGTACTTC.

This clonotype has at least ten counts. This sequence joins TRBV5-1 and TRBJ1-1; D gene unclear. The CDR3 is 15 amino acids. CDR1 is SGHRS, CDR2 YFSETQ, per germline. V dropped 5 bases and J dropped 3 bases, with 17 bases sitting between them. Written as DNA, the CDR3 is TGCGCCAGCAGTTCCGGAACATCAATGGACACTGAAGCTTTCTTT. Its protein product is CASSSGTSMDTEAFF.

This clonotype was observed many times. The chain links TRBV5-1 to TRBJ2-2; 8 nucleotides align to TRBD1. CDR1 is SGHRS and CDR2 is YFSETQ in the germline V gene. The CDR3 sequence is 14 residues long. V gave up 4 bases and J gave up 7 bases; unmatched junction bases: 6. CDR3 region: CASSPGQVGGELFF. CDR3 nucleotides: TGCGCCAGCAGCCCGGGACAGGTCGGCGGGGAGCTGTTTTTT.

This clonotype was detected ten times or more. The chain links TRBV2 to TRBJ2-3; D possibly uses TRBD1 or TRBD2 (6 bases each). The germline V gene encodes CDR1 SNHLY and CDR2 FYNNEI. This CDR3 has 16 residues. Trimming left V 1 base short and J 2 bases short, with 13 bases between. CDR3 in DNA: TGTGCCAGCAGTGAAGGGGGGCGGGGAGACACAGATACGCAGTATTTT. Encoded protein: CASSEGGRGDTDTQYF.